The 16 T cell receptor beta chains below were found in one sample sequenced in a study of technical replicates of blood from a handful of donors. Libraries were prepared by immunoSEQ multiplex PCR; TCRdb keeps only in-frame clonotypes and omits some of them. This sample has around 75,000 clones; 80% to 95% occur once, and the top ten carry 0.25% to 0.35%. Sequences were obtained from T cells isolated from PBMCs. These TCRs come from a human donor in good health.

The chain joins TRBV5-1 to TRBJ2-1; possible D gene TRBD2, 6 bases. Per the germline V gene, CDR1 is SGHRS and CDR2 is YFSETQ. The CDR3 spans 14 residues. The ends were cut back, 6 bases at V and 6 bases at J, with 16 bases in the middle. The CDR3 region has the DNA TGCGCCAGCACCTTTTCCGGGAGAGTCAATGAGCAGTTCTTC. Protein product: CASTFSGRVNEQFF.

CDR3 nucleotides: TGTGCCAGCAGTTCCGTGCGACAGGGGTCCCCCACCCTCCACTTT. It codes for CASSSVRQGSPTLHF. This rearrangement joins TRBV27 to TRBJ1-6; 8 positions match TRBD1. Germline-derived CDR1 and CDR2 are MNHEY and SMNVEV (reference sequence). The CDR3 is made up of 15 amino acids. V lost 4 bases and J lost 14; bases outside the gene matches: 13.

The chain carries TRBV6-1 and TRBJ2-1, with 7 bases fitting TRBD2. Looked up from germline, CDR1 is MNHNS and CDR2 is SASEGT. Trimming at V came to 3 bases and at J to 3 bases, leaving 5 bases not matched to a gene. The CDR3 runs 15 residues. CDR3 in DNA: TGTGCCAGCAGTGACGGGGGGACCCACTACAATGAGCAGTTCTTC. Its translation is CASSDGGTHYNEQFF.

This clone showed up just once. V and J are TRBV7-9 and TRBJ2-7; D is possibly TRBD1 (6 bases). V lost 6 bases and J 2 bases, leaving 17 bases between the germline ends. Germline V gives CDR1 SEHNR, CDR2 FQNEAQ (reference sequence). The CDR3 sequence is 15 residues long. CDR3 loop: CASSSADRQPYEQYF. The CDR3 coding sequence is TGTGCCAGCAGTTCAGCAGACAGGCAACCCTACGAGCAGTACTTC.

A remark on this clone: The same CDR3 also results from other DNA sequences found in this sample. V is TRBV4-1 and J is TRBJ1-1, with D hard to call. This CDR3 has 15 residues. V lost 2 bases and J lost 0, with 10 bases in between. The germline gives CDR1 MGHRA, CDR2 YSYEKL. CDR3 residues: CASSQMFDMNTEAFF. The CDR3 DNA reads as TGCGCCAGCAGCCAAATGTTCGACATGAACACTGAAGCTTTCTTT.

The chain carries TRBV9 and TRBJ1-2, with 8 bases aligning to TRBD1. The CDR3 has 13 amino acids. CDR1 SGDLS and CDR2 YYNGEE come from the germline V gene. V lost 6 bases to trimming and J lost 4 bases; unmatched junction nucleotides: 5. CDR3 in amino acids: CASTPGGSYGYTF. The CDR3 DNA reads TGTGCCAGCACCCCAGGGGGCAGCTATGGCTACACCTTC. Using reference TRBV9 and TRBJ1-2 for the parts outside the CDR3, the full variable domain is DSGVTQTPKHLITATGQRVTLRCSPRSGDLSVYWYQQSLDQGLQFLIQYYNGEERAKGNILERFSAQQFPDLHSELNLSSLELGDSALYFCASTPGGSYGYTFGSGTRLTVV.

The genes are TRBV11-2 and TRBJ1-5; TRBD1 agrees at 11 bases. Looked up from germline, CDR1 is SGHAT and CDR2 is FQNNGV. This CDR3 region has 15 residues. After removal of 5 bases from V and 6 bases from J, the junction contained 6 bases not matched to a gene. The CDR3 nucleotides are TGTGCCAGCAGCCGGACAGGGGGCGTCGGTCAGCCCCAGCATTTT. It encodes CASSRTGGVGQPQHF.

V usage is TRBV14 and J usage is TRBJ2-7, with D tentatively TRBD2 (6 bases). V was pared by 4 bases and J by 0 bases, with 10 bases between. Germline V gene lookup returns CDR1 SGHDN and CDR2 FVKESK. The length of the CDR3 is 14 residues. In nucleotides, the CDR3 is TGTGCCAGCAGCCGGGGACTTAACTCCTACGAGCAGTACTTC. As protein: CASSRGLNSYEQYF.

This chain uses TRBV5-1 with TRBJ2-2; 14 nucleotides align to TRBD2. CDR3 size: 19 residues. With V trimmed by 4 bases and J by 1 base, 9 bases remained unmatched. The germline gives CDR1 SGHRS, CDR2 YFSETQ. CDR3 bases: TGCGCCAGCAGCCCTATAGACGGACTAGCGGGAGGGAACACCGGGGAGCTGTTTTTT. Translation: CASSPIDGLAGGNTGELFF.

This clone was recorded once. The CDR3 loop is CASRALTDLYEQYF. CDR3 DNA sequence: TGTGCCAGCAGGGCCTTGACAGACCTTTACGAGCAGTACTTC. V is TRBV2 and J is TRBJ2-7, with D maybe TRBD1 (5 bases). Germline loops: CDR1 SNHLY, CDR2 FYNNEI. This CDR3 is 14 amino acids long. Trimming stripped 6 bases from V and 4 bases from J, with 16 bases between.

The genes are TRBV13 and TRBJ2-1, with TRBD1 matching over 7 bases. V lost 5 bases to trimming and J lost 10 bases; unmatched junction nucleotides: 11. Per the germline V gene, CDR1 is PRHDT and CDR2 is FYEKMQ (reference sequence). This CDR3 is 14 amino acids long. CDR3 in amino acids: CASSPTPGGEEQFF. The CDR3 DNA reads TGTGCCAGCAGCCCGACACCAGGGGGAGAGGAGCAGTTCTTC.

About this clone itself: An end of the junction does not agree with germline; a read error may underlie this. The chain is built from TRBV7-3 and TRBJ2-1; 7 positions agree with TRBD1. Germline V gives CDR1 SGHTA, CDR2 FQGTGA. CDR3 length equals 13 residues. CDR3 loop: CASSVTGVHEQFF. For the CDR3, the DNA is TGTGCCAGCAGCGTAACAGGGGTCCATGAGCAGTTCTTC. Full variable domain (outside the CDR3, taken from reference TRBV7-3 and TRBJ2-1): GAGVSQTPSNKVTEKGKYVELRCDPISGHTALYWYRQSLGQGPEFLIYFQGTGAADDSGLPNDRFFAVRPEGSVSTLKIQRTERGDSAVYLCASSVTGVHEQFFGPGTRLTVL.

CDR3 DNA sequence: TGTGCCAGCAGCCAATGGGGACAAACTGGAAACACCATATATTTT. Translation: CASSQWGQTGNTIYF. The chain employs TRBV7-9 and TRBJ1-3, with TRBD1 as a possible D gene (6 bases). Germline lookup yields CDR1 SEHNR and CDR2 FQNEAQ (reference sequence). This CDR3 comprises 15 residues. Trimming pared 5 bases from V and 2 bases from J, leaving 13 bases between.

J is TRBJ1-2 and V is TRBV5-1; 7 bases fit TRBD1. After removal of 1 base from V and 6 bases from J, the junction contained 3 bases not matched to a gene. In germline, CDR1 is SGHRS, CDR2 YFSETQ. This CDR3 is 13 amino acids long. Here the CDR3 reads CASSLYRGDGYTF. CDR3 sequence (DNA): TGCGCCAGCAGCTTGTACAGGGGAGATGGCTACACCTTC.

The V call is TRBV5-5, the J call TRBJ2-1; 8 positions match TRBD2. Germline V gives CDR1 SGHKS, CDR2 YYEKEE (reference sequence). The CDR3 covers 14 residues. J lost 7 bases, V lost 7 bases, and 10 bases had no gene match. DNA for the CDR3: TGTGCCAGCGGCCGGACTAGCTGGGGGAATGAGCAGTTCTTC. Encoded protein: CASGRTSWGNEQFF.

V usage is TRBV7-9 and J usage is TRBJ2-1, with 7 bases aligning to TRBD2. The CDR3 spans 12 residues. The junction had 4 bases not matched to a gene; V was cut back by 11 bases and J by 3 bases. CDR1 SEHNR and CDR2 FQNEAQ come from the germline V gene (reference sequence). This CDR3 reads CASTGGYNEQFF. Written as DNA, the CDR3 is TGTGCCTCCACGGGGGGCTACAATGAGCAGTTCTTC. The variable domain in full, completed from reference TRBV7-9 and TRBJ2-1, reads DTGVSQNPRHKITKRGQNVTFRCDPISEHNRLYWYRQTLGQGPEFLTYFQNEAQLEKSRLLSDRFSAERPKGSFSTLEIQRTEQGDSAMYLCASTGGYNEQFFGPGTRLTVL.